This TCR beta chain appears in the sequencing data of a study of T cell repertoires in cytomegalovirus infection (dated by TCRdb to the late 2010s). Turning to the overall study: Recently identified HLA-C-restricted CMV epitopes, whose presentation resists viral immunomodulation, were targeted by peptide stimulations together with well-studied HLA-B-restricted epitopes. Donor HLA type was relevant to the analysis, because carriage of CMV infection together with the matching HLA type was indicated by public TCR beta signatures.

The cysteine opens and the phenylalanine closes a CDR3 of 13 amino acids. Only the CDR3 DNA is retained, 39 bases long and in frame from the first base. Trimming accounts for 3 bases at V and 4 bases at J, while the number of junction bases matched to no gene is 3. The germline V gene provides CDR1 KGHSH and CDR2 LQKENI. This clonotype has only a few counts. It lacks a known antigen. No base quality information exists; no much larger clone differs at one position. What this sample's treatment or condition label stands for: in vitro stimulation with specific CMV peptide epitopes to enrich CMV-specific T cells. The reads were generated on an Illumina HiSeq 1500. TCRdb cleaned the public reads at Q25 with fastp, built clones with MiXCR and kept in-frame beta chains. Rows merge per CDR3 protein into single entries with the most common DNA and genes. The sample profile shows hundreds of thousands of distinct CDR3 sequences; about two fifths of them were found once. Around 45% of the sample rests with the top ten.

Results the study describes overall, beyond this receptor: Carriers of CMV infection plus the relevant HLA type were discriminated by the cumulative frequency of public TCR beta family members in the study cohort and in an independent approximately 360-donor cohort. In the ex vivo response, HLA-C-restricted CMV-specific TCR beta clonotypes were dominant, and in two of eight donors the single most frequent clonotype came from this HLA-C-restricted group.

The rearrangement joined TRBV18 to TRBJ2-7, and 7 bases in between align with TRBD1. Sequenced here: cultured PBMCs, sampled from culture after CMV antigen stimulation. The sequence was collected from a human donor in good health (CMV status not recorded). Some clones in this sample may be carry-over from other donors' samples. In nucleotide form, the sequence is TGTGCCAGCTCACCTGGACAGGATTACGAGCAGTACTTC. It is translated as CASSPGQDYEQYF.